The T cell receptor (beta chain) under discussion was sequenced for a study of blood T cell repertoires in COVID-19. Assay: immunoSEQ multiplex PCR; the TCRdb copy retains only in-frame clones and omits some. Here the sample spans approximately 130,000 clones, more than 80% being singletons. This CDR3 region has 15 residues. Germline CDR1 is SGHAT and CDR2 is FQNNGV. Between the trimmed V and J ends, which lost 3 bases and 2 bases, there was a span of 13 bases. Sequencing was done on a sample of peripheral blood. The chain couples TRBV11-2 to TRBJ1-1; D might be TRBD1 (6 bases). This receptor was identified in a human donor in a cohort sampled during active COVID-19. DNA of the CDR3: TGTGCCAGCAGCTTCCTGACAGGTTCTAACACTGAAGCTTTCTTT. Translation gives CASSFLTGSNTEAFF.